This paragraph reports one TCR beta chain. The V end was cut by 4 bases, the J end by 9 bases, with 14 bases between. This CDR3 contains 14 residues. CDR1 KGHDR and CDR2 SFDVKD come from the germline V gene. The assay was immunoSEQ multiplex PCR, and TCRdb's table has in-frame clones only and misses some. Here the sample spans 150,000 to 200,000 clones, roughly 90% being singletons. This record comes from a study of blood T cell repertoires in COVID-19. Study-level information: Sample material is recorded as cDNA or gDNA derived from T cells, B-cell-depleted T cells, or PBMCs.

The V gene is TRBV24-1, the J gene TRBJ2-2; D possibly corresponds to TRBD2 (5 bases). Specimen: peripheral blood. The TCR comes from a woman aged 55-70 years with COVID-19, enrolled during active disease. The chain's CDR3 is CATSDQVEAWELFF. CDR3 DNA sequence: TGTGCCACCAGTGACCAGGTGGAGGCTTGGGAGCTGTTTTTT.